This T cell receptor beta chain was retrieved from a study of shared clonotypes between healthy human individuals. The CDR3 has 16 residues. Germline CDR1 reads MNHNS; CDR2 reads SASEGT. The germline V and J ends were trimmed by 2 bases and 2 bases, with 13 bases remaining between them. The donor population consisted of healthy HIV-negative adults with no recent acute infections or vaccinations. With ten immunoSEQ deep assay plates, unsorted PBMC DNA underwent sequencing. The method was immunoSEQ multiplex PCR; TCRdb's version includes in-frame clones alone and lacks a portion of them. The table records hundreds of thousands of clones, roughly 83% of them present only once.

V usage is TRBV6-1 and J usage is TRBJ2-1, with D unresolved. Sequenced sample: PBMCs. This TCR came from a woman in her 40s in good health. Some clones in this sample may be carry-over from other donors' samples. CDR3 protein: CASSEYPRPPYNEQFF. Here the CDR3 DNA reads TGTGCCAGCAGTGAATACCCTAGACCCCCCTACAATGAGCAGTTCTTC.